This T cell receptor beta chain is drawn from a study of cytomegalovirus exposure and HLA in healthy donors. Study-level points and caveats: Among immune exposure information, only CMV serostatus was available. Some V segments (TRBV6-2 and TRBV6-3 among them) were excluded as indistinguishable. The study labeled more than 150 TCR beta chains cytomegalovirus-associated. It is likely that the observed cluster of highly shared sequence variants was a sequencing artifact.

The CDR3 contains 15 residues. CDR1 is KGHSH, CDR2 LQKENI, per germline. V trimming: 3 bases; J trimming: 6 bases; junction bases outside the gene matches: 9. The PCR contained 60 Vbeta and 13 Jbeta primers. Clones were sequenced by immunoSEQ multiplex PCR, and TCRdb holds only the in-frame ones, with some missing. Of roughly 110,000 clones listed, less than 80% are singletons. On this clone itself: Its target is unknown.

V and J are TRBV18 and TRBJ2-7, with TRBD2 matching over 9 bases. The sample was PBMCs. The source of this sequence is a man aged 25 to 40 in good health and CMV-seronegative. CDR3 nucleotide sequence: TGTGCCAGCTCACCTTCAAGCGGGAGGAACCGCGAGCAGTACTTC. The encoded protein is CASSPSSGRNREQYF.